This TCR beta chain was sequenced for a study of blood T cell repertoires in COVID-19. Generated by immunoSEQ multiplex PCR, the TCRdb table keeps only in-frame clones and is missing some. The repertoire holds around 130,000 clones, with roughly four fifths as singletons. This CDR3 comprises 17 residues. Per germline, CDR1 SGHDT and CDR2 YYEEEE. Unmatched junction bases numbered 13, after V lost 1 base and J lost 5 bases. This sequence was found in a human donor in a cohort sampled during active COVID-19. Sample: peripheral blood. The chain uses TRBV5-6 and TRBJ1-1, with TRBD1 identical over 8 bases. CDR3 DNA: TGTGCCAGCAGCTTGTCCCCCCGGACAGGGAAAAGGACTGAAGCTTTCTTT. This sequence encodes CASSLSPRTGKRTEAFF.